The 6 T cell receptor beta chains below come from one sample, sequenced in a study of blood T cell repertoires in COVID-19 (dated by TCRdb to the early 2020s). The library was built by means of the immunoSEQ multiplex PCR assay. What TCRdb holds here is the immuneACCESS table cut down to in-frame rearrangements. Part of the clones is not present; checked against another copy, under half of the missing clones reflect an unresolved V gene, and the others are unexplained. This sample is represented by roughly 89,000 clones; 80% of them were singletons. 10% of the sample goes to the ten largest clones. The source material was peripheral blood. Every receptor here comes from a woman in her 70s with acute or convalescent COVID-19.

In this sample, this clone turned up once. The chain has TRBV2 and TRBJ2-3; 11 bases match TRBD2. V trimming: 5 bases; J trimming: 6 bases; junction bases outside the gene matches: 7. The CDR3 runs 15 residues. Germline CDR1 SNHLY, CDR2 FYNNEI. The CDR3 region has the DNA TGTGCCAGCAGTCCGGGACTAGCGGATTCGGATACGCAGTATTTT. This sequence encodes CASSPGLADSDTQYF.

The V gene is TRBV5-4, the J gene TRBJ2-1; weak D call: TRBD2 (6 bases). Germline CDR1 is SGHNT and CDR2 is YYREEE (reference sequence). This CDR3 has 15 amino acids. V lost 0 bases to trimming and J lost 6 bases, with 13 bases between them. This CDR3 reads CASSLAGRGGNEQFF. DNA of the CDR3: TGTGCCAGCAGCTTGGCTGGGCGGGGTGGCAATGAGCAGTTCTTC.

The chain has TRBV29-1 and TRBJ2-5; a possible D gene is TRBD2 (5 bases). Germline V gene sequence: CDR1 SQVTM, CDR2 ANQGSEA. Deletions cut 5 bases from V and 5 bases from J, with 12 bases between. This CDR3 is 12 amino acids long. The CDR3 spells CSVQEVGETQYF. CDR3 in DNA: TGCAGCGTTCAGGAGGTAGGGGAGACCCAGTACTTC.

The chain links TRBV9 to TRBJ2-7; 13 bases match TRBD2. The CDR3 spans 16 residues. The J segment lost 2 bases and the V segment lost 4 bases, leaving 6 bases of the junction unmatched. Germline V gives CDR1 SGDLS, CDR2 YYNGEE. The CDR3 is CASSLTSGGFAYEQYF. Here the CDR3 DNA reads TGTGCCAGCAGCCTGACTAGCGGGGGGTTCGCCTACGAGCAGTACTTC.

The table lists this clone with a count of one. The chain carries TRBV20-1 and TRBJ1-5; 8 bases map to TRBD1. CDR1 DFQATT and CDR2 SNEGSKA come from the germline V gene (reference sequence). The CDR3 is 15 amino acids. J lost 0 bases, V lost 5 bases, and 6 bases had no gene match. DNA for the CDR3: TGCAGTGCTGGTGACAGGGGTTATAGCAATCAGCCCCAGCATTTT. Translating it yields CSAGDRGYSNQPQHF.

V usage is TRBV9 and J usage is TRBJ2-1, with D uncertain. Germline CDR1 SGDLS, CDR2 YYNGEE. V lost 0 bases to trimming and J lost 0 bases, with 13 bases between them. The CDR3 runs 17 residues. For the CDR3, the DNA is TGTGCCAGCAGCGTAGAAGTGAAAATGAGCTCCTACAATGAGCAGTTCTTC. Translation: CASSVEVKMSSYNEQFF.